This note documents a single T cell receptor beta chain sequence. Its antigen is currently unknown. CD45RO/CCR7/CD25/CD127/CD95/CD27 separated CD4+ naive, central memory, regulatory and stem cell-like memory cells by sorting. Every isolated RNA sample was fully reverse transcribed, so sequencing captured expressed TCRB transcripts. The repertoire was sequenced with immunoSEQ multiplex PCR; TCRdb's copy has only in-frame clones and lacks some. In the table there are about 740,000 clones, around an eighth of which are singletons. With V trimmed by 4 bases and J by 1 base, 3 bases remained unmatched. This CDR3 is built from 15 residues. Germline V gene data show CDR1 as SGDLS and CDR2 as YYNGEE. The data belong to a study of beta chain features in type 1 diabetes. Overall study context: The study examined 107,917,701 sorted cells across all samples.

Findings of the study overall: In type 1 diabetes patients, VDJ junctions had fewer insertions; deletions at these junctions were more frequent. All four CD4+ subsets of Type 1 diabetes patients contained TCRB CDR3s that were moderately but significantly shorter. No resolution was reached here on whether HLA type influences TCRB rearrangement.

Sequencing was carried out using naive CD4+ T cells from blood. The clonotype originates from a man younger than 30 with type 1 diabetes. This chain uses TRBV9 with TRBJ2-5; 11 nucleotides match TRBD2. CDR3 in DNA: TGTGCCAGCAGCTTTACTAGCGGGGGCCAAGAGACCCAGTACTTC. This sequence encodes CASSFTSGGQETQYF. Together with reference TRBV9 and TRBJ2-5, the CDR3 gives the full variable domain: DSGVTQTPKHLITATGQRVTLRCSPRSGDLSVYWYQQSLDQGLQFLIQYYNGEERAKGNILERFSAQQFPDLHSELNLSSLELGDSALYFCASSFTSGGQETQYFGPGTRLLVL.